The 18 T cell receptor beta chains below come from one sample, sequenced in a study of T cells in Graves' hyperthyroidism and ophthalmopathy. TCR beta CDR3 region amplification was performed from RNA transcripts. During a first-round RT-PCR of the TCR CDR3, the HTBI primer set was used. MiXCR was run by TCRdb on the multiplex PCR reads, yielding one entry per CDR3 protein. The sample consists of 400,000 or so distinct CDR3 sequences, 13% to 15% of them appearing once. The sequencing input was blood. The receptors were sampled from an older woman with Graves' ophthalmopathy.

The chain uses TRBV29-1 and TRBJ2-1; 7 bases line up with TRBD2. The germline gives CDR1 SQVTM, CDR2 ANQGSEA. This CDR3 is built from 13 residues. V shed 4 bases and J 9 bases; nucleotides not matched to a gene: 9. CDR3: CSVVGGSRGEQFF. CDR3 DNA: TGCAGCGTTGTGGGAGGGTCTAGGGGTGAGCAGTTCTTC.

This clonotype occurred many times. The DNA of the CDR3 is TGTGCCAGCAGTTTATCGAAAGGGATCGGGTCACCCCTCCACTTT. It encodes CASSLSKGIGSPLHF. The chain employs TRBV27 and TRBJ1-6, with no clear D. The CDR3 length is 15 residues. Germline V gene data show CDR1 as MNHEY and CDR2 as SMNVEV (reference sequence). Trimming left V 0 bases short and J 10 bases short, with 13 bases between.

This chain connects TRBV5-1 to TRBJ1-6, with 11 bases that match TRBD1. The germline CDR1 and CDR2 sequences are SGHRS and YFSETQ. There are 16 residues in the CDR3. With V trimmed by 0 bases and J by 10 bases, 6 bases remained unmatched. The CDR3 protein is CASSLGTGGARSPLHF. In DNA form, the CDR3 reads TGCGCCAGCAGCTTGGGGACAGGGGGCGCGAGGTCACCCCTCCACTTT.

This chain links TRBV18 with TRBJ2-1; 8 nucleotides agree with TRBD2. Germline assignment: CDR1 KGHSH and CDR2 LQKENI. The CDR3 extends over 17 amino acids. The J segment lost 0 bases and the V segment lost 2 bases, leaving 6 bases of the junction unmatched. CDR3 loop: CASSPNSGISSYNEQFF. The CDR3 bases are TGTGCCAGCTCACCAAATAGCGGGATTAGCTCCTACAATGAGCAGTTCTTC. The full variable domain, rest sourced from reference TRBV18 and TRBJ2-1, is NAGVMQNPRHLVRRRGQEARLRCSPMKGHSHVYWYRQLPEEGLKFMVYLQKENIIDESGMPKERFSAEFPKEGPSILRIQQVVRGDSAAYFCASSPNSGISSYNEQFFGPGTRLTVL.

Only a few counts were recorded for this clonotype. V gene TRBV20-1 combines with J gene TRBJ1-1; D might be TRBD1 (5 bases). The CDR3 loop spans 11 amino acids. V lost 6 bases and J lost 5, with 10 bases in between. The germline gives CDR1 DFQATT, CDR2 SNEGSKA (reference sequence). CDR3 DNA sequence: TGCAGTGCGGGGGGAGGGACTGAAGCTTTCTTT. Translated: CSAGGGTEAFF.

This clonotype was recorded many times. The genes are TRBV9 and TRBJ1-1, with D uncertain. The CDR3 length is 13 residues. V was trimmed by 0 bases and J by 6 bases, leaving 9 bases between them. Germline V CDR1 and CDR2: SGDLS, YYNGEE. The DNA for the CDR3 is TGTGCCAGCAGCGTAGAAAGGACCGCTGAAGCTTTCTTT. Translated, it gives CASSVERTAEAFF.

The J gene is TRBJ2-3, the V gene TRBV18; 8 bases agree with TRBD1. The CDR3 length is 15 residues. Trimming took 3 bases from V and 1 from J; bases not matched to a gene: 3. The germline CDR1 and CDR2 sequences are KGHSH and LQKENI. CDR3 sequence reads: CASSPGRGRTDTQYF. As DNA, the CDR3 is TGTGCCAGCTCACCCGGCAGGGGGCGCACAGATACGCAGTATTTT.

For this clonotype: Likely a read error: the CDR3 ends without its conserved phenylalanine or tryptophan. The chain employs TRBV2 and TRBJ1-4; TRBD1 matches at 9 bases. Germline V CDR1 and CDR2: SNHLY, FYNNEI. CDR3 size: 15 residues. V shed 8 bases, J shed 4 bases, and the junction held 8 bases outside the gene matches. Written as DNA, the CDR3 is TGTGCCAGCTACCGGGACAGGGAAGATAATGAAAAACTGTTTCTT. It yields the protein CASYRDREDNEKLFL.

This clonotype was detected many times. This chain uses TRBV12-3 or TRBV12-4 with TRBJ2-5, with 7 nucleotides matching TRBD2. The CDR3 is made up of 14 amino acids. The V segment lost 5 bases and the J segment 5 bases; nucleotides outside the gene matches: 8. This chain's CDR3 is CASSSSGPGETQYF. In DNA, the CDR3 is TGTGCCAGCAGTAGTAGCGGGCCGGGGGAGACCCAGTACTTC.

This clonotype was counted ten times or more. V usage is TRBV28 and J usage is TRBJ2-1, with 7 bases aligning to TRBD1. Germline CDR1 is MDHEN and CDR2 is SYDVKM. The CDR3 is 16 residues long. The trim removed 4 bases at V and 4 bases at J, leaving 10 bases unmatched. CDR3 bases: TGTGCCAGCAGTTATACCGGGACAGTACCATACAATGAGCAGTTCTTC. Its translation is CASSYTGTVPYNEQFF.

This clonotype was observed many times. V is TRBV5-1 and J is TRBJ2-7; tentatively, D is TRBD1 (5 bases). Germline CDR1 and CDR2: SGHRS and YFSETQ. V was trimmed by 4 bases and J by 0 bases, leaving 8 bases between them. The CDR3 extends over 13 amino acids. CDR3 nucleotide sequence: TGCGCCAGCAGCATTACAGGCTCCTACGAGCAGTACTTC. The encoded protein is CASSITGSYEQYF.

In this sample, this clonotype turned up many times. V is TRBV2 and J is TRBJ1-1; D is unclear. Germline lookup yields CDR1 SNHLY and CDR2 FYNNEI. This CDR3 is 13 amino acids long. Deletions cut 6 bases from V and 0 bases from J, with 8 bases between. The CDR3 spells CASRGAMNTEAFF. The DNA for the CDR3 is TGTGCCAGCAGGGGAGCCATGAACACTGAAGCTTTCTTT.

This clonotype was recorded at least ten times. The gene calls are TRBV6-5 and TRBJ2-7; 7 positions match TRBD2. There are 15 residues in the CDR3. J was trimmed by 4 bases and V by 0 bases; bases with no gene match: 6. Germline V lookup: CDR1 MNHEY, CDR2 SVGAGI. The CDR3 DNA sequence: TGTGCCAGCAGTTACTCGAGGGAGGGCTCGTACGAGCAGTACTTC. Protein product: CASSYSREGSYEQYF.

About this clonotype itself: A much larger clone differs by one base, so this may be a read error. This rearrangement joins TRBV27 to TRBJ1-1; no clear D gene. Germline CDR1 MNHEY, CDR2 SMNVEV (reference sequence). Trimming took 10 bases from V and 8 from J, leaving 23 bases between them. The CDR3 spans 14 residues. CDR3 sequence: CANVAEYSAGEAFF. The CDR3 bases are TGTGCCAACGTCGCTGAGTACTCCGCTGGGGAAGCTTTCTTT.

The sample holds many counts of this clonotype. In nucleotides, the CDR3 is TGTGCCAGCAGTACTCCGGGACTACCCGATCACATACCCTACGAGCAGTACTTC. Protein: CASSTPGLPDHIPYEQYF. The gene calls are TRBV28 and TRBJ2-7; 7 nucleotides line up with TRBD2. Germline V CDR1 and CDR2: MDHEN, SYDVKM. The CDR3 extends over 18 amino acids. V gave up 5 bases and J gave up 2 bases; unmatched junction bases: 18.

The V call is TRBV4-1, the J call TRBJ2-3; D perhaps matches TRBD1 (6 bases). Trimming stripped 5 bases from V and 4 bases from J, with 22 bases between. Germline V gives CDR1 MGHRA, CDR2 YSYEKL. The CDR3 totals 17 residues. CDR3 DNA: TGCGCCAGCAGCGACCGATATTCAGGGGCAAGGGCAGATACGCAGTATTTT. Protein: CASSDRYSGARADTQYF.

This clonotype was seen a few times. The V call is TRBV24-1, the J call TRBJ2-1; 10 nucleotides match TRBD2. The ends lost 2 bases at V and 8 bases at J; junction bases unmatched: 5. The germline CDR1 and CDR2 sequences are KGHDR and SFDVKD. The CDR3 has 15 residues. The DNA of the CDR3 is TGTGCCACCAGTGATTCACTAGCGGGACGGTATGAGCAGTTCTTC. Translated, it gives CATSDSLAGRYEQFF.

V gene TRBV29-1 combines with J gene TRBJ2-3; 8 bases match TRBD2. This CDR3 has 15 amino acids. Trimming cost V 1 base and J 1 base; bases outside gene matches: 4. The V gene's germline CDR1 is SQVTM and CDR2 ANQGSEA. This chain's CDR3 is CSVEGAGGGTDTQYF. The CDR3 bases are TGCAGCGTTGAAGGGGCGGGGGGCGGCACAGATACGCAGTATTTT.